This TCR beta chain was captured by sequencing in a study of shared clonotypes between healthy human individuals. As to this clone: The antigen is undetermined.

CD45RA+ naive and CD45RA-negative memory subsets were separated from CD4+ cells. Sequenced by immunoSEQ multiplex PCR; TCRdb stores in-frame clones only, minus some. Found here are about 1.5 million clones, approximately 98% of them singletons; the top ten hold less than 0.55%. CDR1 and CDR2 from the germline V gene are SGHRS and YFSETQ. The CDR3 runs 13 residues. Trimming shortened V by 5 bases and J by 0 bases, and 9 bases separated the two germline ends. General study findings and limits: Clonotype sharing across a few donors was observed for 4% to 6.5% of naive CD4 clonotypes. All-four-donor shared clonotypes had higher generation probabilities than non-shared clonotypes did.

The material sequenced was naive CD4+ T cells sorted from blood. Subset here: CD45RA+ positively selected. The chain links TRBV5-1 to TRBJ2-7; D remains ambiguous. This clonotype was obtained from a young man in good health. CDR3 residues: CASRQDASYEQYF. CDR3 nucleotide sequence: TGCGCCAGCAGGCAGGACGCCTCCTACGAGCAGTACTTC.